The text below deals with one T cell receptor (beta chain). Among ophthalmopathy patients, the Clinical Activity Score reached at least 3, the NOSPECS grade reached at least 4, and duration remained under 3 months. This record belongs to a study of T cells in Graves' hyperthyroidism and ophthalmopathy. There were TCR beta CDR3 regions amplified from RNA transcripts. When the TCR CDR3 underwent first-round RT-PCR, the HTBI primer set was used. MiXCR was run by TCRdb on the multiplex PCR reads, yielding one entry per CDR3 protein. Altogether 400,000 to 600,000 distinct CDR3 sequences are present, around 15% being singletons, with the ten largest covering about 29%. The sequence was collected from a woman aged 30 to 39 with Graves' ophthalmopathy. What was sequenced was blood.

The CDR3 reads CASSLPRRTYEQYF. CDR3 coding DNA: TGTGCCAGCAGCTTACCGCGGAGAACCTACGAGCAGTACTTC. This sequence joins TRBV7-2 and TRBJ2-7; D unclear. Germline CDR1 is SGHTA and CDR2 is FQGNSA. The ends were cut back, 2 bases at V and 2 bases at J, with 10 bases in the middle. The CDR3 has 14 amino acids.